This TCR beta chain came from a study of shared clonotypes between healthy human individuals. CD45RA-negative memory and CD45RA+ naive subsets were split from the CD4+ cells. This was a deep-level run. For each subset, genomic DNA was distributed in equal portions over several immunoSEQ plates. Method: immunoSEQ multiplex PCR; TCRdb's copy keeps in-frame clones and lacks some. The sample carries 2 million to 3 million clones, roughly 93% recorded once. This sequence was found in a man younger than 35 in good health. Some clones in this sample may be carry-over from other donors' samples. The sequenced sample consisted of naive CD4+ T cells from PBMCs. Subset meaning: CD45RA+ positively selected.

The CDR3 sequence: CASSQIQTPGNTGELFF. The CDR3 region has the DNA TGTGCCAGCAGTCAAATACAAACGCCGGGGAACACCGGGGAGCTGTTTTTT. The V call is TRBV27, the J call TRBJ2-2; D gene unclear. This CDR3 has 17 amino acids. CDR1 MNHEY and CDR2 SMNVEV come from the germline V gene (reference sequence). Trimming took 5 bases from V and 1 from J, leaving 17 bases between them.